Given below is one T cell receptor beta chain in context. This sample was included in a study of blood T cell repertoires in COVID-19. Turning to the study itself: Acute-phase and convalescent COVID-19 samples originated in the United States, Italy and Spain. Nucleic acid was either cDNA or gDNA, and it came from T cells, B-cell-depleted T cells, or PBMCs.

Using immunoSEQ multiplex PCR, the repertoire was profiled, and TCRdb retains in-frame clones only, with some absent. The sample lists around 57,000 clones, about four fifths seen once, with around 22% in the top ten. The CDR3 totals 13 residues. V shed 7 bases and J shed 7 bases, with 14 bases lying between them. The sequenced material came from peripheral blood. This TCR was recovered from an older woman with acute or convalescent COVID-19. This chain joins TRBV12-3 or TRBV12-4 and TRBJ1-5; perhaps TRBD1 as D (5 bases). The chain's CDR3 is CASTPSGWQPQHF. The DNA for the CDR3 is TGTGCCAGCACTCCCTCAGGGTGGCAGCCCCAGCATTTT.